This is a list of T cell receptor beta chains from one sample in a study of response to subunit inactivated influenza vaccine. One entry per CDR3 protein results from TCRdb running MiXCR on the RT-PCR reads. The sample shows about 650,000 distinct CDR3 sequences, less than 15% of them seen only once. The sequencing here drew on PBMCs from blood, taken 14 days before vaccination. The receptors derive from a man aged 50 to 59 who received an inactivated influenza vaccine. The CDR3 runs from the conserved cysteine through the conserved F or W. A D gene is named only where the DNA matches it firmly. Not every row has a clone size; where given, it reads once, few, many or a size class.

V gene,D gene,J gene,clone size,CDR3 DNA,CDR3 protein
TRBV27,-,TRBJ1-6,-,TGTGCCAGCAGCCCCGGGGCAGGGCTCCACAATTCACCCCTCCACTTT,CASSPGAGLHNSPLHF
TRBV6-2/TRBV6-3,TRBD2,TRBJ2-3,many,TGTGCCAGCAGTTATTCGGCGGGGGGCGCAGATACGCAGTATTTT,CASSYSAGGADTQYF
TRBV7-3,-,TRBJ2-3,few,TGTGCCAGCAGCTTAGGGGTCGGTAAAGATACGCAGTATTTT,CASSLGVGKDTQYF
TRBV5-5,TRBD2,TRBJ2-7,-,TGTGCCAGCAGCTTGCGGGAGACTAGCGGACTCTACGAGCAGTACTTC,CASSLRETSGLYEQYF
TRBV18,TRBD1,TRBJ2-3,-,TGTGCCAGCTCACCCCGGGCAGGGGGAACCACAGATACGCAGTATTTT,CASSPRAGGTTDTQYF
TRBV12-3/TRBV12-4,TRBD1,TRBJ2-7,few,TGTGCCAGCGGACCGACAGGGACCTACGAGCAGTACTTC,CASGPTGTYEQYF
TRBV27,-,TRBJ1-6,many,TGTGCCAGCAGTTTAAGGTCCTATAATTCACCCCTCCACTTT,CASSLRSYNSPLHF
TRBV6-5,-,TRBJ2-3,few,TGTGCCAGCAGTTACTCGAAAAGGGACACAGATACGCAGTATTTT,CASSYSKRDTDTQYF
TRBV7-2,-,TRBJ2-2,-,TGTGCCATACGGGGCGAGGTGGGGACCGGGGAGCTGTTTTTT,CAIRGEVGTGELFF
TRBV27,TRBD1,TRBJ2-1,-,TGTGCCAGCGGAAGGACAGGGGTCTACAATGAGCAGTTCTTC,CASGRTGVYNEQFF
TRBV29-1,TRBD2,TRBJ2-1,few,TGCAGCGTTGTGCTAGCGGGGGCCCCTATCTCCTCCTACAATGAGCAGTTCTTC,CSVVLAGAPISSYNEQFF
TRBV7-3,-,TRBJ2-7,few,TGTGCCAGCAGCTTATATGGTTGGCGGGATGAGGGCTACGAGCAGTACTTC,CASSLYGWRDEGYEQYF
TRBV4-3,-,TRBJ2-7,few,TGCGCCAGCAGCCAAGTAGCCAGGGACTCCTACGAGCAGTACTTC,CASSQVARDSYEQYF
TRBV12-3/TRBV12-4,TRBD2,TRBJ2-1,-,TGTGCCAGCACCCCCCGCGGGGGGACCTACAATGAGCAGTTCTTC,CASTPRGGTYNEQFF
TRBV7-2,-,TRBJ2-3,many,TGTGCCAGCAGCTTCCAATCTACAGATACGCAGTATTTT,CASSFQSTDTQYF
TRBV12-3/TRBV12-4,-,TRBJ2-4,-,TGTGCCACCCGAGGCCCCGAAAACATTCAGTACTTC,CATRGPENIQYF
TRBV28,-,TRBJ1-5,few,TGTGCCAGCAGTCATTACCGTGGAGGCAATCAGCCCCAGCATTTT,CASSHYRGGNQPQHF
TRBV28,TRBD1,TRBJ1-5,-,TGTGCCAGCAGGGACACAGGGGCCGCTCAGCCCCAGCATTTT,CASRDTGAAQPQHF
TRBV10-3,TRBD2,TRBJ2-3,few,TGTGCCATCAGTGACGAGCGGGAGGGCCAGAATTTT,CAISDEREGQNF
TRBV20-1,TRBD2,TRBJ2-7,few,TGCAGTGCTTGGGTTAGCGGGAGGCCCTACGAGCAGTACTTC,CSAWVSGRPYEQYF
TRBV5-5,-,TRBJ1-5,-,TGTGCCAGCAGCCCTGGAGGCGGGGGCTGGGGCAATCAGCCCCAGCATTTT,CASSPGGGGWGNQPQHF
TRBV5-1,-,TRBJ2-2,few,TGCGCCAGCAGCTTCGGGGGTCAGGACACCGGGGAGCTGTTTTTT,CASSFGGQDTGELFF
TRBV5-1,-,TRBJ1-2,few,TGCGCCAGCAGCTTGTACAGCAACTATGGCTACACCTTC,CASSLYSNYGYTF
TRBV15,TRBD2,TRBJ2-7,-,TGTGCCACCAGCAGAGCCGAGCGGGAGTTCTCCGAGCAGTACTTC,CATSRAEREFSEQYF
TRBV28,TRBD2,TRBJ2-3,-,TGTGCCAGCAGTTTATGGACTAGCCCTTCAGATACGCAGTATTTT,CASSLWTSPSDTQYF